The entry below gives a single TCR beta chain sequence along with its context. The antigen is undetermined. The data originate from a study of cytomegalovirus exposure and HLA in healthy donors. Whole-study context: Within an early data release were 65 million to 90 million unique TCRs drawn from HLA-typed donors. Whole-study findings and limits: Sequencing probably produced one cluster of sequence variants that were highly shared.

The germline V and J ends were trimmed by 4 bases and 5 bases, with 17 bases remaining between them. The CDR3 has 15 amino acids. Germline assignment: CDR1 SGHAT and CDR2 FQNNGV. The PCR used 60 Vbeta and 13 Jbeta primers. Assay used: immunoSEQ multiplex PCR; TCRdb lists only in-frame clones, some missing. Among around 97,000 clones listed, 66% were seen once. The genes are TRBV11-2 and TRBJ1-1, with D unresolved. The sequence was collected from a woman in her 50s in good health and CMV-seronegative. Sample: PBMCs. CDR3 sequence: CASSSRHPPRTEAFF. The CDR3 DNA reads TGTGCCAGCAGCTCGCGACATCCCCCTCGGACTGAAGCTTTCTTT.